This T cell receptor beta chain came from a study of cytomegalovirus exposure and HLA in healthy donors. Whole-study findings and limits: A later analysis reportedly identified an Asian-associated ancestry cluster as carrying fewer N-insertions than the approximately 710-donor mean. In an earlier analysis, productive rearrangement rates for most beta V segments clustered near 87% or 30%.

Primers: 60 Vbeta forward and 13 Jbeta reverse. Per the original methods: Later, an analysis found 80 million or so unique TCR beta chains, and 8.5 million to 14 million of these were shared. The data were produced by immunoSEQ multiplex PCR, yet TCRdb's version contains in-frame clones alone and is incomplete. That table furnishes V, J and clone size, whereas the DNA furnished D and trimming. Of some 120,000 clones in the sample, approximately 15% are singletons; the top ten hold 1.9%. This clone was seen more than once but under ten times. Its specificity is unknown. Germline V gene sequence: CDR1 GTSNPN, CDR2 SVGIG (reference sequence). The J segment lost 3 bases and the V segment lost 0 bases, leaving 3 bases of the junction unmatched. This CDR3 contains 15 residues. Healthy bone marrow donors made up the cohort.

This rearrangement joins TRBV30 to TRBJ2-2; 8 nucleotides agree with TRBD2. The material sequenced was PBMCs. The clonotype was recovered from a woman aged 18 to 35 in good health and CMV-seronegative. CDR3 DNA: TGTGCCTGGAGTGTAACTAGCGGTGACACCGGGGAGCTGTTTTTT. It codes for CAWSVTSGDTGELFF. Filled out from reference TRBV30 and TRBJ2-2, the complete variable domain reads SQTIHQWPATLVQPVGSPLSLECTVEGTSNPNLYWYRQAAGRGLQLLFYSVGIGQISSEVPQNLSASRPQDRQFILSSKKLLLSDSGFYLCAWSVTSGDTGELFFGEGSRLTVL.